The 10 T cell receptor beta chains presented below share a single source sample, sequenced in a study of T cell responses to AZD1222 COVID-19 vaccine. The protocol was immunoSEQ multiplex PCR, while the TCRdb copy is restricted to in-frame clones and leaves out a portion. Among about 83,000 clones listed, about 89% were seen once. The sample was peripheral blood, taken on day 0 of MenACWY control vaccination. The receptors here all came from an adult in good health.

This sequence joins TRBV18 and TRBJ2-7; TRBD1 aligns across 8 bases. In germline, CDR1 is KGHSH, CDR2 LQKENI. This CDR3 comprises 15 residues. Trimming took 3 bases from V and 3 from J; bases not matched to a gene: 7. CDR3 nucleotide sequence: TGTGCCAGCTCACCCCTACAGGGGGTAGACTACGAGCAGTACTTC. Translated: CASSPLQGVDYEQYF.

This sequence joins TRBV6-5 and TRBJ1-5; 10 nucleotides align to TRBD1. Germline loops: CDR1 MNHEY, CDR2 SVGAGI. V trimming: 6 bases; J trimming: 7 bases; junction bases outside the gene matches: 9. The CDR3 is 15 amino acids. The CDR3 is CASRAGTGEEQPQHF. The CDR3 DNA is TGTGCCAGCAGGGCCGGGACAGGGGAGGAGCAGCCCCAGCATTTT.

CDR3: CASFELYSYEQYF. In DNA, the CDR3 is TGCGCCAGCTTCGAACTGTACTCCTACGAGCAGTACTTC. The chain joins TRBV10-1 to TRBJ2-7; no firm D call. Between the trimmed V and J ends, which lost 8 bases and 0 bases, there was a span of 11 bases. Germline lookup yields CDR1 WNHNN and CDR2 SYGVQD (reference sequence). The CDR3 totals 13 residues.

In DNA form, the CDR3 reads TGCGCCAGCAGCGGTGGGGGGGCGAAAGAGACCCAGTACTTC. It translates to CASSGGGAKETQYF. The chain employs TRBV5-1 and TRBJ2-5; D may be TRBD2 (7 bases). Trimming cost V 4 bases and J 3 bases, with 13 bases left between them. From germline, CDR1 is SGHRS and CDR2 YFSETQ. The CDR3 is 14 residues long.

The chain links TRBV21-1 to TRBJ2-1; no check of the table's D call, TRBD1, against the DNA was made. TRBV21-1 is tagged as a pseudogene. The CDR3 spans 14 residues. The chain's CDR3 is CASSKAGDYNEQFF. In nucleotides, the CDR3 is TGTGCCAGCAGCAAAGCAGGGGACTACAATGAGCAGTTCTTC.

CDR3 bases: TGTGCCAGCAGTGGAGGCGGCGTCTCCTACGAGCAGTACTTC. This gives the protein CASSGGGVSYEQYF. The chain is built from TRBV28 and TRBJ2-7, with D possibly matching TRBD2 (5 bases). V lost 5 bases to trimming and J lost 0 bases, with 11 bases between them. The germline gives CDR1 MDHEN, CDR2 SYDVKM. The CDR3 is made up of 14 amino acids.

CDR3: CASSFSGVGFVETGNGYTF. DNA of the CDR3: TGTGCCAGCAGTTTTTCGGGGGTAGGCTTTGTCGAGACAGGGAATGGCTACACCTTC. V usage is TRBV28 and J usage is TRBJ1-2, with 7 bases matching TRBD1. Per the germline V gene, CDR1 is MDHEN and CDR2 is SYDVKM. V was clipped by 3 bases and J by 6 bases; unmatched bases: 22. The CDR3 length is 19 residues.

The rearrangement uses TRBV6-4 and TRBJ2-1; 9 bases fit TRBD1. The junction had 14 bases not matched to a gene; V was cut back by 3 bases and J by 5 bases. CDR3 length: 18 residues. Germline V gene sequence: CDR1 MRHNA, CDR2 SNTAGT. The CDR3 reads CASSDVFGTGKAHNEQFF. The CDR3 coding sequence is TGTGCCAGCAGTGATGTATTTGGGACAGGGAAAGCCCACAATGAGCAGTTCTTC.

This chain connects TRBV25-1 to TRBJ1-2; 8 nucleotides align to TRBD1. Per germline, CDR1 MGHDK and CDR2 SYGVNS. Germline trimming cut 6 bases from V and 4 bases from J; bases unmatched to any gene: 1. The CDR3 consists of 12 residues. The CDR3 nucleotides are TGTGCCAGCAGACAGGGGGGCTATGGCTACACCTTC. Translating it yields CASRQGGYGYTF.

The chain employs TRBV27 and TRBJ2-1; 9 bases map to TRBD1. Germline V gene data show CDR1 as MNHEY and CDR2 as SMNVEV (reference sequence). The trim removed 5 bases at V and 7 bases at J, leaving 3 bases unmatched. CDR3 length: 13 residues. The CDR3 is CASSLGQGNEQFF. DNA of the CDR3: TGTGCCAGCAGTCTTGGACAGGGGAATGAGCAGTTCTTC.